These 9 T cell receptor beta chains were sequenced from one sample in a study of HIV-infected patients and healthy controls. TCRdb called the 5' RACE reads again in MiXCR, with one record for every CDR3 protein. The data show approximately 67,000 distinct CDR3 sequences, with roughly 16% seen just once and 5.5% to 7% held by the top ten. The sample comprised CD4+ T cells from blood. These receptor sequences come from a human donor in good health.

The chain combines TRBV20-1 with TRBJ2-5; 10 nucleotides line up with TRBD2. V was pared by 4 bases and J by 4 bases, with 6 bases of the junction left unmatched. Germline V lookup: CDR1 DFQATT, CDR2 SNEGSKA (reference sequence). The CDR3 sequence is 14 residues long. The CDR3 region has the DNA TGCAGTGCTATCAGCGGGGGGGCCTCAGAGACCCAGTACTTC. Amino acid sequence: CSAISGGASETQYF.

This clonotype turned up a few times. The chain joins TRBV15 to TRBJ1-5; D not certain. The V end lost 2 bases, the J end lost 4 bases, and 6 bases lay between the germline ends. Germline CDR1 reads LNHNV; CDR2 reads YYDKDF (reference sequence). There are 13 residues in the CDR3. CDR3 bases: TGTGCCACCAGCAGATCCGGTAATCAGCCCCAGCATTTT. It yields the protein CATSRSGNQPQHF.

Ten or more counts support this clonotype. The J gene is TRBJ2-7, the V gene TRBV7-6; a weak D match, TRBD1 (5 bases). Trimming took off 4 bases at V and 3 bases at J, with 10 bases between the two ends. CDR1 and CDR2 from the germline V gene are SGHVS and FNYEAQ. This CDR3 is 13 amino acids long. In DNA, the CDR3 is TGTGCCAGCAGCTCGCAGGGTGGCTACGAGCAGTACTTC. The encoded protein is CASSSQGGYEQYF.

This clonotype was seen repeatedly, ten times or more. V usage is TRBV29-1 and J usage is TRBJ2-1; 8 nucleotides agree with TRBD2. The CDR3 has 15 residues. J gave up 4 bases and V 7 bases, and 12 bases lay outside the gene matches. CDR1 and CDR2 (germline): SQVTM, ANQGSEA. Here the CDR3 reads CSAPPASGLYNEQFF. The CDR3 coding sequence is TGCAGCGCCCCACCCGCTAGCGGGCTTTACAATGAGCAGTTCTTC.

The CDR3 is CSAIVQLLGYTF. The CDR3 DNA is TGCAGTGCTATAGTGCAACTGCTTGGCTACACCTTC. The J gene is TRBJ1-2, the V gene TRBV20-1, with D unclear. Germline CDR1 DFQATT, CDR2 SNEGSKA (reference sequence). V lost 4 bases and J lost 7, with 13 bases in between. The CDR3 contains 12 residues.

This chain links TRBV6-2 or TRBV6-3 with TRBJ1-1; tentative D call: TRBD1 (6 bases). Germline V lookup: CDR1 MNHEY, CDR2 SVGEGT. V lost 6 bases, J lost 7 bases, and 21 bases lay in between. The CDR3 runs to 15 residues. The CDR3 DNA reads TGTGCCAGCAGAATAGGCCGGGGGGCGCGAGGTGAAGCTTTCTTT. Translated, it gives CASRIGRGARGEAFF.

This CDR3 reads CSARDIRDREETQYF. In DNA, the CDR3 is TGCAGTGCTAGAGATATTAGGGACAGGGAAGAGACCCAGTACTTC. The chain carries TRBV20-1 and TRBJ2-5; 9 nucleotides align to TRBD1. V trimming: 0 bases; J trimming: 3 bases; junction bases outside the gene matches: 5. CDR1 is DFQATT and CDR2 is SNEGSKA in the germline V gene (reference sequence). The CDR3 is made up of 15 amino acids.

This clonotype was seen more than once but under ten times. CDR3 loop: CATSDWTGDYGYTF. Written as DNA, the CDR3 is TGTGCCACCAGTGATTGGACAGGGGACTATGGCTACACCTTC. V usage is TRBV24-1 and J usage is TRBJ1-2; 9 positions agree with TRBD1. Trimming cost V 2 bases and J 3 bases; bases outside gene matches: 0. CDR1 is KGHDR, CDR2 SFDVKD, per germline. The CDR3 length is 14 residues.

This clonotype was recorded a few times. The J gene is TRBJ2-6, the V gene TRBV25-1; no reliable D call. Germline CDR1 and CDR2: MGHDK and SYGVNS. V was pared by 8 bases and J by 4 bases, with 9 bases between. The CDR3 sequence is 13 residues long. CDR3 in DNA: TGTGCCAGCGCTAGGACGGGGGCCAACGTCCTGACTTTC. Its translation: CASARTGANVLTF.